This is a list of T cell receptor beta chains from one sample in a study of Ad26.COV2.S vaccination and SARS-CoV-2 variants. TCRdb's table, derived via immunoSEQ multiplex PCR, lists solely in-frame clones and lacks some. The sample holds 300,000 to 400,000 clones; around 83% are singletons and the top ten take 2.5% to 3.5%. This material consisted of peripheral blood, taken in a trial of Ad26.COV2.S vaccine versus placebo. These receptor sequences come from a person aged 18-60 years who received the Ad26.COV2.S COVID-19 vaccine or a placebo. CDR3s include the opening cysteine and the closing phenylalanine or tryptophan. Each record gives: clone size, V gene, J gene, D gene, CDR3 protein, CDR3 DNA. The D gene is left open where the match is weak. Some rows have no size entry. The others give once, few or many, or a class for an expanded clone.

once	TRBV18	TRBJ1-1	.	CASSPSAAQSEAFF	TGTGCCAGCTCACCCTCCGCGGCACAGTCTGAAGCTTTCTTT
.	TRBV19	TRBJ1-1	.	CASSIQAENTEAFF	TGTGCCAGTAGCATACAGGCCGAGAACACTGAAGCTTTCTTT
.	TRBV3-1/TRBV3-2	TRBJ1-3	TRBD1	CASSQGQGSGGGNTIYF	TGTGCCAGCAGCCAAGGACAGGGCTCCGGGGGTGGAAACACCATATATTTT
many	TRBV4-1	TRBJ2-2	.	CASSQVWFGTLNTGELFF	TGCGCCAGCAGCCAAGTCTGGTTCGGGACCCTGAACACCGGGGAGCTGTTTTTT
.	TRBV3-1/TRBV3-2	TRBJ2-1	.	CASSQGVGPSYNEQFF	TGTGCCAGCAGCCAAGGGGTAGGGCCGTCCTACAATGAGCAGTTCTTC
.	TRBV5-1	TRBJ2-1	.	CASSPTTSSNEQFF	TGCGCCAGCAGCCCGACGACTAGTTCCAATGAGCAGTTCTTC
.	TRBV2	TRBJ1-4	.	CASSEAVEKLFF	TGTGCCAGCAGTGAAGCGGTAGAAAAACTGTTTTTT
.	TRBV18	TRBJ2-7	.	CASSPPAPTLAYEQYF	TGTGCCAGCTCACCACCTGCCCCGACATTAGCCTACGAGCAGTACTTC
few	TRBV5-1	TRBJ1-6	.	CASSLLGLDNSPLHF	TGCGCCAGCAGCTTGTTAGGGTTGGATAATTCACCCCTCCACTTT
.	TRBV6-2/TRBV6-3	TRBJ1-4	.	CASSTGTEQRGEKLFF	TGTGCCAGCAGTACCGGGACCGAACAAAGAGGAGAAAAACTGTTTTTT
.	TRBV5-6	TRBJ1-2	.	CASSFQGDGGYTF	TGTGCCAGCAGCTTTCAAGGGGATGGAGGCTACACCTTC
few	TRBV5-4	TRBJ2-3	TRBD1	CASSNAPGQGTDTQYF	TGTGCCAGCAGCAACGCACCGGGACAGGGAACAGATACGCAGTATTTT
once	TRBV28	TRBJ1-1	TRBD1	CASSLTQGIGGEAFF	TGTGCCAGCAGTCTGACACAGGGGATAGGAGGTGAAGCTTTCTTT
once	TRBV9	TRBJ1-6	.	CASSVDGSSYNSPLHF	TGTGCCAGCAGCGTAGACGGTAGCTCCTATAATTCACCCCTCCACTTT
.	TRBV27	TRBJ1-2	TRBD1	CASTRLGLGSGTGEYGYTF	TGTGCCAGCACCCGGTTAGGTCTTGGGTCCGGGACAGGGGAGTATGGCTACACCTTC
.	TRBV3-1/TRBV3-2	TRBJ1-3	.	CASSQTGAAGNTIYF	TGTGCCAGCAGCCAAACGGGGGCTGCTGGAAACACCATATATTTT
.	TRBV10-3	TRBJ1-1	TRBD1	CAISAGTGGLNTEAFF	TGTGCCATCAGTGCGGGGACAGGCGGCCTGAACACTGAAGCTTTCTTT
.	TRBV7-2	TRBJ1-6	.	CASSLVFWDNLSPLHF	TGTGCCAGCAGCTTAGTTTTCTGGGACAACTTATCACCCCTCCACTTT
.	TRBV5-5	TRBJ2-5	TRBD1	CASSDRGQVQETQYF	TGTGCCAGCAGCGATAGGGGACAGGTCCAAGAGACCCAGTACTTC
.	TRBV30	TRBJ1-4	TRBD1	CAWSATTGFGEKLFF	TGTGCCTGGAGTGCCACGACAGGGTTTGGCGAAAAACTGTTTTTT
.	TRBV12-3/TRBV12-4	TRBJ1-5	.	CASSLGSNQPQHF	TGTGCCAGCAGTTTGGGCAGCAATCAGCCCCAGCATTTT
.	TRBV9	TRBJ2-7	TRBD1	CASTPGQGFYEQYF	TGTGCCAGCACCCCGGGACAGGGGTTTTACGAGCAGTACTTC
.	TRBV11-2	TRBJ1-1	.	CASSFAPRSNTEAFF	TGTGCCAGCAGCTTTGCCCCTAGGTCGAACACTGAAGCTTTCTTT
.	TRBV7-2	TRBJ1-2	.	CASSQDGNYGYTF	TGTGCCAGCAGCCAGGACGGGAACTATGGCTACACCTTC
few	TRBV20-1	TRBJ2-1	TRBD1	CSAEDRGRQFF	TGCAGTGCTGAGGACAGGGGGCGACAGTTCTTC
.	TRBV9	TRBJ2-1	TRBD2	CASSPGTSGIYEQFF	TGTGCCAGCAGCCCGGGGACTAGCGGGATTTATGAGCAGTTCTTC
.	TRBV9	TRBJ2-5	.	CASSAYGAHEQTQYF	TGTGCCAGCAGCGCGTATGGAGCCCACGAGCAGACCCAGTACTTC
.	TRBV6-5	TRBJ1-5	.	CASSYSPLGLPQHF	TGTGCCAGCAGTTATTCTCCTCTGGGTCTCCCCCAGCATTTT
.	TRBV4-1	TRBJ1-3	.	CASSQDSSRGDSGNTIYF	TGCGCCAGCAGCCAAGATTCGAGCAGAGGTGACTCTGGAAACACCATATATTTT
.	TRBV5-1	TRBJ1-3	.	CASSPGGEYGNTIYF	TGCGCCAGCAGCCCCGGGGGGGAATACGGAAACACCATATATTTT
once	TRBV28	TRBJ2-7	.	CASRKTGLSYEQYF	TGTGCCAGCAGGAAAACAGGTCTCTCCTACGAGCAGTACTTC
.	TRBV11-2	TRBJ1-2	.	CASSLEQGGFYGYTF	TGTGCCAGCAGCTTAGAACAGGGAGGTTTCTATGGCTACACCTTC
.	TRBV9	TRBJ1-1	TRBD1	CASSFGQGNTEAFF	TGTGCCAGCAGCTTCGGACAGGGGAACACTGAAGCTTTCTTT
.	TRBV9	TRBJ1-6	.	CASSTQGYAPLHF	TGTGCCAGCAGCACACAGGGATATGCACCCCTCCACTTT
.	TRBV7-2	TRBJ2-7	.	CASSFNHPSEQYF	TGTGCCAGCAGCTTCAACCATCCTTCCGAGCAGTACTTC
.	TRBV28	TRBJ2-1	TRBD1	CASSLWNRGQRRRYNEQFF	TGTGCCAGCAGTTTATGGAACAGGGGCCAGCGAAGACGGTACAATGAGCAGTTCTTC
few	TRBV5-1	TRBJ2-7	.	CASSLEGGAFEQYF	TGCGCCAGCAGCCTGGAAGGGGGGGCCTTCGAGCAGTACTTC
.	TRBV7-8	TRBJ2-3	.	CASSLGSGAPPDTQYF	TGTGCCAGCAGCTTAGGATCTGGAGCGCCCCCAGATACGCAGTATTTT
.	TRBV5-5	TRBJ2-1	.	CASSLAGSSYNEQFF	TGTGCCAGCAGCTTGGCGGGGAGCTCCTACAATGAGCAGTTCTTC
.	TRBV10-1	TRBJ2-1	.	CASSDTGYEQFF	TGCGCCAGCAGTGATACGGGGTATGAGCAGTTCTTC
.	TRBV6-1	TRBJ2-4	.	CASSDDREADAKNIQYF	TGTGCCAGCAGTGATGATAGAGAAGCGGACGCCAAAAACATTCAGTACTTC
.	TRBV29-1	TRBJ2-5	.	CSVWGPGETQYF	TGCAGCGTTTGGGGGCCTGGGGAGACCCAGTACTTC
.	TRBV27	TRBJ1-1	.	CASLGRRTEAFF	TGTGCCAGCCTCGGGCGTAGGACTGAAGCTTTCTTT
.	TRBV7-2	TRBJ2-6	.	CASSLAGSSGANVLTF	TGTGCCAGCAGCTTAGCAGGGAGCTCTGGGGCCAACGTCCTGACTTTC
.	TRBV19	TRBJ1-2	.	CASSGTFNYGYTF	TGTGCCAGTTCGGGGACCTTCAACTATGGCTACACCTTC
.	TRBV28	TRBJ2-7	.	CASSLGQYF	TGTGCCAGCAGTTTAGGGCAGTACTTC
.	TRBV4-3	TRBJ1-3	.	CASSQDPTSGNTIYF	TGCGCCAGCAGCCAAGACCCGACCTCTGGAAACACCATATATTTT
.	TRBV18	TRBJ2-1	.	CASSPTGYNEQFF	TGTGCCAGCTCACCAACAGGTTACAATGAGCAGTTCTTC
.	TRBV4-1	TRBJ2-1	.	CASSRPVGLSDGEQFF	TGCGCCAGCAGCCGCCCCGTCGGGCTGAGCGACGGTGAGCAGTTCTTC
few	TRBV7-6	TRBJ2-7	TRBD2	CASSTTSGYLNEQYF	TGTGCCAGCAGCACCACTAGCGGGTACCTAAACGAGCAGTACTTC
.	TRBV7-2	TRBJ1-2	.	CASSPTAPRLYGYTF	TGTGCCAGCAGCCCCACGGCCCCAAGACTCTATGGCTACACCTTC
.	TRBV6-2/TRBV6-3	TRBJ2-2	TRBD1	CASSDRGDQHGELFF	TGTGCCAGCAGTGACAGGGGCGACCAGCACGGGGAGCTGTTTTTT
.	TRBV15	TRBJ2-4	.	CATSGPNGTLPKNIQYF	TGTGCCACCAGTGGCCCGAACGGGACCCTACCCAAAAACATTCAGTACTTC
.	TRBV11-2	TRBJ2-1	TRBD1	CASSLAGTGPHNEQFF	TGTGCCAGCAGCTTAGCCGGGACAGGACCCCACAATGAGCAGTTCTTC